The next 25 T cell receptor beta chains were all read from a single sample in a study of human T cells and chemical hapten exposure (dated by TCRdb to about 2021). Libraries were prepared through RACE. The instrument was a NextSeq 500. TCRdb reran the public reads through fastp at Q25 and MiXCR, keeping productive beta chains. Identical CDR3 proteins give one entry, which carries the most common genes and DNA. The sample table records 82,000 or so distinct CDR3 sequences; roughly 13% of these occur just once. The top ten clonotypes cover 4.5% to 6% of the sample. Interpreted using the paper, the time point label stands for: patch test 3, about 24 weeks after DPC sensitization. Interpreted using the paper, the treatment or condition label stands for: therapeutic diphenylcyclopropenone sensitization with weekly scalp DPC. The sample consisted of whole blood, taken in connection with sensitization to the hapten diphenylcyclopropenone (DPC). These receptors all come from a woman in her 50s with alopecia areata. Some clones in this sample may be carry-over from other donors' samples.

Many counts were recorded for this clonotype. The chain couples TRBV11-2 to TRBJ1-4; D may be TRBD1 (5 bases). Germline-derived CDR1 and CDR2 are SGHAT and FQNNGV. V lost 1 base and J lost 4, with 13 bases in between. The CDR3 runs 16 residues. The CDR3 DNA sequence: TGTGCCAGCAGCTTAGGAGGGGCCCGGCGTAATGAAAAACTGTTTTTT. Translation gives CASSLGGARRNEKLFF.

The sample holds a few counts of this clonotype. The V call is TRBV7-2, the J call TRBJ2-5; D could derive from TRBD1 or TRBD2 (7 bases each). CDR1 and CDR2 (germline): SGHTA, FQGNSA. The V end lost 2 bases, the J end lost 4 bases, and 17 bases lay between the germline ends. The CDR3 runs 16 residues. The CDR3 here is CASSLFGRGGLETQYF. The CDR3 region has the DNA TGTGCCAGCAGCTTATTCGGCAGGGGGGGCTTAGAGACCCAGTACTTC. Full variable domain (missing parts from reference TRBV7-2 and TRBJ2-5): GAGVSQSPSNKVTEKGKDVELRCDPISGHTALYWYRQSLGQGLEFLIYFQGNSAPDKSGLPSDRFSAERTGGSVSTLTIQRTQQEDSAVYLCASSLFGRGGLETQYFGPGTRLLVL.

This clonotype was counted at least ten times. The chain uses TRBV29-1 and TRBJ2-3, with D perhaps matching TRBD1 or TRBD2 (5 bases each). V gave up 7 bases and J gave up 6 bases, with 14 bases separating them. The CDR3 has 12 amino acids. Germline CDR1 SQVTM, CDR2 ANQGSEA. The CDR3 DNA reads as TGCAGCGCCCTTTCTGGGACGGATACGCAGTATTTT. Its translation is CSALSGTDTQYF.

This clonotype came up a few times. Written as DNA, the CDR3 is TGTGCCAGCAGCCCTGCCTTGGGGCTGAACACTGAAGCTTTCTTT. Translated, it gives CASSPALGLNTEAFF. This chain links TRBV7-9 with TRBJ1-1; the D gene is possibly TRBD1 (5 bases). The CDR3 covers 15 residues. Trimming took 5 bases from V and 0 from J, leaving 13 bases between them. CDR1 and CDR2 (germline): SEHNR, FQNEAQ (reference sequence).

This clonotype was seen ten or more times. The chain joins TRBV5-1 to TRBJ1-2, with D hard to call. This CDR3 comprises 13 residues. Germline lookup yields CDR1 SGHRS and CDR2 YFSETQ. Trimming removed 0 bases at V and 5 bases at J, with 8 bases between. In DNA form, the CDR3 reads TGCGCCAGCAGCTTGGAGAGTGTTTATGGCTACACCTTC. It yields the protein CASSLESVYGYTF.

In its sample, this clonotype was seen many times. Here the CDR3 reads CASSLLHRDNVLTF. The CDR3 nucleotides read TGTGCCAGCAGCCTGCTCCACAGGGACAACGTCCTGACTTTC. The rearrangement links TRBV7-9 to TRBJ2-6; TRBD1 might be the D (6 bases). Trimming pared 5 bases from V and 9 bases from J, leaving 14 bases between. The CDR3 covers 14 residues. Germline CDR1 and CDR2: SEHNR and FQNEAQ (reference sequence). The whole variable domain, remainder taken from reference TRBV7-9 and TRBJ2-6, is DTGVSQNPRHKITKRGQNVTFRCDPISEHNRLYWYRQTLGQGPEFLTYFQNEAQLEKSRLLSDRFSAERPKGSFSTLEIQRTEQGDSAMYLCASSLLHRDNVLTFGAGSRLTVL.

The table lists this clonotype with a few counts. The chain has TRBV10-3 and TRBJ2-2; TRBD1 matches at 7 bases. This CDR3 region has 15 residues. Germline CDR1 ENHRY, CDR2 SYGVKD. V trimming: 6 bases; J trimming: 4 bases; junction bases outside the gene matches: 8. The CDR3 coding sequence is TGTGCCATCAGCTTAACAGGGGAATCCACCGGGGAGCTGTTTTTT. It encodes CAISLTGESTGELFF.

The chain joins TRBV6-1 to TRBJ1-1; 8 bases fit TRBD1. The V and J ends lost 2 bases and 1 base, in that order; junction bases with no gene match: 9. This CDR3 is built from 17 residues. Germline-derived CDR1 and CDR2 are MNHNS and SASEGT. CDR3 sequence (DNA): TGTGCCAGCAGTGAACCCCCAGGGGGCTCTTCGAACACTGAAGCTTTCTTT. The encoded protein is CASSEPPGGSSNTEAFF.

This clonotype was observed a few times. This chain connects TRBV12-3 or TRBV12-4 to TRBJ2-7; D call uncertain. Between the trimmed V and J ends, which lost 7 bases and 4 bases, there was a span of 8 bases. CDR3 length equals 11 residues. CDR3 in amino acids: CASKGHYEQYF. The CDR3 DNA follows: TGTGCCAGCAAAGGGCATTACGAGCAGTACTTC.

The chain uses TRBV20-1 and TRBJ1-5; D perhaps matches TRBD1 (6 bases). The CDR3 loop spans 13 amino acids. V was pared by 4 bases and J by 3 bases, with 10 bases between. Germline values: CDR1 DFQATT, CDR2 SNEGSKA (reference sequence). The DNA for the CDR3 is TGCAGTGCTAACCGGGACAACAATCAGCCCCAGCATTTT. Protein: CSANRDNNQPQHF.

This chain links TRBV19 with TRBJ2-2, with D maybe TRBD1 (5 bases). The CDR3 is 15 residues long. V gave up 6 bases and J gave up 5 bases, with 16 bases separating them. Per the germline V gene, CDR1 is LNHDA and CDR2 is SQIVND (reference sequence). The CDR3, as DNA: TGTGCCAGTAGCCGGTTGACAGTCAATACCGGGGAGCTGTTTTTT. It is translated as CASSRLTVNTGELFF.

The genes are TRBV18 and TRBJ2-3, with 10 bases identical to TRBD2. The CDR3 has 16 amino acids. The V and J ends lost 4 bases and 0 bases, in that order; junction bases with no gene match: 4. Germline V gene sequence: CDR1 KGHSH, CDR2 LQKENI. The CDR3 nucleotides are TGTGCCAGCTCACTTACTAGCGGGAAGAGCACAGATACGCAGTATTTT. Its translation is CASSLTSGKSTDTQYF.

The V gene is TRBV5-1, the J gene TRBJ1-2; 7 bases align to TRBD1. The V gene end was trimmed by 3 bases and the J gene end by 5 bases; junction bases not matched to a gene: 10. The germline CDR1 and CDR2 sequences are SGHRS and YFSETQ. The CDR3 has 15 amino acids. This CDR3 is CASSSSGQVSYGYTF. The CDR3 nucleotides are TGCGCCAGCAGCTCTTCCGGACAGGTCTCGTATGGCTACACCTTC.

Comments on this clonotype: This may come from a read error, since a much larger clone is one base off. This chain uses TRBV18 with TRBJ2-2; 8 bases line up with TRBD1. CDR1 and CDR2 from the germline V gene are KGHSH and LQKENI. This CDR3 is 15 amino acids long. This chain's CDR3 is CVSSTQGVNTGELFF. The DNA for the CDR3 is TGTGTCAGCTCAACACAGGGGGTCAACACCGGGGAGCTGTTTTTT.

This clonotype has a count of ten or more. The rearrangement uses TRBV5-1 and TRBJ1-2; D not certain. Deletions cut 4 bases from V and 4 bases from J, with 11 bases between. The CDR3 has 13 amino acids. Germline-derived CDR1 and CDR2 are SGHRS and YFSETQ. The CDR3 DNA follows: TGCGCCAGCAGCCCCGCGGCAGGCTATGGCTACACCTTC. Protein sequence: CASSPAAGYGYTF. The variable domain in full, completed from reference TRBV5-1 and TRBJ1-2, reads KAGVTQTPRYLIKTRGQQVTLSCSPISGHRSVSWYQQTPGQGLQFLFEYFSETQRNKGNFPGRFSGRQFSNSRSEMNVSTLELGDSALYLCASSPAAGYGYTFGSGTRLTVV.

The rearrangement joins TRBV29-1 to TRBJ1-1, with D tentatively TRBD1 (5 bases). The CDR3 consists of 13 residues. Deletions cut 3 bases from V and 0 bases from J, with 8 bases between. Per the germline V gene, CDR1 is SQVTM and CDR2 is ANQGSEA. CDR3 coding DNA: TGCAGCGTTGATCCAGGGATGAACACTGAAGCTTTCTTT. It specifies CSVDPGMNTEAFF.

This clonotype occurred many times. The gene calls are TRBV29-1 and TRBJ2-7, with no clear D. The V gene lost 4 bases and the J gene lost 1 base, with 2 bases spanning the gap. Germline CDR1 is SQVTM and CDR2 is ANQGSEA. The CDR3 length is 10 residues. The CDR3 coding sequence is TGCAGCGTTGTGTCCTACGAGCAGTACTTC. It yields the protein CSVVSYEQYF.

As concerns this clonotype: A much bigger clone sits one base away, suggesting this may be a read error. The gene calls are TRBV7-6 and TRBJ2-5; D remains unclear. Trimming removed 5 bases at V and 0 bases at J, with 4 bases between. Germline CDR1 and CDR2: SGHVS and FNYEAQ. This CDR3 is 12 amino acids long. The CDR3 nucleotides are TGTGCCAGCAGCCGGTACCAAGAGACCCAGTACTTC. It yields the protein CASSRYQETQYF.

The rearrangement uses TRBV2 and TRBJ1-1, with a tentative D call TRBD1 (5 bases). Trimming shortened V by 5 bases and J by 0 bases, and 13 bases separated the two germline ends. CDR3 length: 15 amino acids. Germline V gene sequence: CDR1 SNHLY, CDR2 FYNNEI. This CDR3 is CASSPGRIMNTEAFF. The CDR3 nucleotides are TGTGCCAGCAGTCCGGGACGTATTATGAACACTGAAGCTTTCTTT.

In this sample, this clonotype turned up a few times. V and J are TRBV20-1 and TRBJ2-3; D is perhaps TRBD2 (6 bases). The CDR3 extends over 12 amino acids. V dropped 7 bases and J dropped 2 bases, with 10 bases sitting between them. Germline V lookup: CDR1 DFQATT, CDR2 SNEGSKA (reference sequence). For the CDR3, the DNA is TGCAGTGGTCGCGGGGTCACAGATACGCAGTATTTT. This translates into CSGRGVTDTQYF.

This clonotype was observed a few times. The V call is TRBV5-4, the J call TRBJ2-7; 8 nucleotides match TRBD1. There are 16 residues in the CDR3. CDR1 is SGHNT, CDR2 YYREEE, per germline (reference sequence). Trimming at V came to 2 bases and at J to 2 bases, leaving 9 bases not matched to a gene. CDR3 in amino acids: CASSFTTGGSPYEQYF. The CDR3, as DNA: TGTGCCAGCAGCTTCACCACAGGGGGATCCCCCTACGAGCAGTACTTC.

DNA for the CDR3: TGCAGTGTTGGGGAAGTAGCCCGAGGGTATGAGCAGTTCTTC. It yields the protein CSVGEVARGYEQFF. This chain joins TRBV20-1 and TRBJ2-1, with D possibly being TRBD2 (5 bases). Germline values: CDR1 DFQATT, CDR2 SNEGSKA (reference sequence). CDR3 length: 14 residues. Trimming cost V 7 bases and J 8 bases, with 21 bases left between them.

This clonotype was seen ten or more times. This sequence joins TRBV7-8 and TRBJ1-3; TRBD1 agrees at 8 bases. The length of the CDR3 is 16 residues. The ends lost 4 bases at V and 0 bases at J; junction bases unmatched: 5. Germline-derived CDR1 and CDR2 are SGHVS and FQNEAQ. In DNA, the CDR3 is TGTGCCAGCAGCTGGCGGACAGGGCGCTCTGGAAACACCATATATTTT. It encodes CASSWRTGRSGNTIYF. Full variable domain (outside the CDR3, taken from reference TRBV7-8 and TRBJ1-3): GAGVSQSPRYKVAKRGQDVALRCDPISGHVSLFWYQQALGQGPEFLTYFQNEAQLDKSGLPSDRFFAERPEGSVSTLKIQRTQQEDSAVYLCASSWRTGRSGNTIYFGEGSWLTVV.

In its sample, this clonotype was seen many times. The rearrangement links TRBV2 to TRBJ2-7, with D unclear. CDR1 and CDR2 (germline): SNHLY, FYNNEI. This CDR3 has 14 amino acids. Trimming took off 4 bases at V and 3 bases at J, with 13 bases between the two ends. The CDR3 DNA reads TGTGCCAGCAGTGCGCGCTCTACCGACTACGAGCAGTACTTC. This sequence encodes CASSARSTDYEQYF.

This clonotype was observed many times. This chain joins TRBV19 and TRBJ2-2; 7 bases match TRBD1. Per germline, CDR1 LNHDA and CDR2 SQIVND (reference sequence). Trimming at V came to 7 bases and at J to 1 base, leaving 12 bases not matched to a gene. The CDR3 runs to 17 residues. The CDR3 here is CASNSRGPTVNTGELFF. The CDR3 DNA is TGTGCCAGTAATTCGAGGGGGCCCACGGTGAACACCGGGGAGCTGTTTTTT. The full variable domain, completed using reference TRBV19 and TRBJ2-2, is DGGITQSPKYLFRKEGQNVTLSCEQNLNHDAMYWYRQDPGQGLRLIYYSQIVNDFQKGDIAEGYSVSREKKESFPLTVTSAQKNPTAFYLCASNSRGPTVNTGELFFGEGSRLTVL.